The entry that follows covers one TCR beta chain sequence. The data were obtained in a study of blood T cell repertoires in COVID-19. This CDR3 contains 14 residues. Trimming took 0 bases from V and 0 from J, leaving 6 bases between them. CDR1 is SGHDT and CDR2 is YYEEEE in the germline V gene. Method: immunoSEQ multiplex PCR; TCRdb's copy keeps in-frame clones and lacks some. The data contain about 210,000 clones, approximately 88% of them singletons. Participants' own reports of clinical history determined their cohort assignment. Two negative PCRs, clearance, or symptom resolution characterized the recovered Cohort 3 donors.

The sequence came from a woman aged 18-35 years who had recovered from COVID-19. The sequenced sample was PBMCs or T cells enriched from blood (not recorded which). J is TRBJ1-1 and V is TRBV5-6; no reliable D call. CDR3 nucleotides: TGTGCCAGCAGCTTGGAACAGCTGAACACTGAAGCTTTCTTT. It is translated as CASSLEQLNTEAFF.